This TCR beta chain was observed in a study of cytotoxic CD8 clonotypes in ibrutinib-treated CLL. Turning to the study itself: Across samples, productive templates numbered 200,000 to 300,000 and productive rearrangements reached approximately 94,000 on average.

Deletions cut 10 bases from V and 6 bases from J, with 9 bases between. Germline V gene lookup returns CDR1 SNHLY and CDR2 FYNNEI. The CDR3 runs 11 residues. General study results and limits: The study found baseline clonality above age-matched healthy donors, tracking circulating CD8+ T-cell counts.

About this clone: The target antigen is unknown.

Profiled with immunoSEQ multiplex PCR; TCRdb holds only in-frame clones, not every one. In the table there are some 350,000 clones, 67% of which are singletons. Sequenced here: PBMCs, sampled after 36 months of ibrutinib treatment. The clonotype comes from a human donor with chronic lymphocytic leukemia. This sequence joins TRBV2 and TRBJ2-2; no firm D call. In DNA form, the CDR3 reads TGTGCCACAGCCGTACCCGGGGAGCTGTTTTTT. Translated: CATAVPGELFF.